These T cell receptor beta chains were read from a single sample in a study of blood T cell repertoires in COVID-19. Here immunoSEQ multiplex PCR was the method, and the copy in TCRdb shows in-frame clones only, minus some. The sample has 65,000 to 90,000 clones; 82% are singletons. The specimen was peripheral blood. Receptors originate from a man in his sixties with acute or convalescent COVID-19. Each CDR3 is given with its conserved first and last residue. D genes are given only for firm matches. A row's size may be missing; if present it is once, few, many or a size class.

j_gene	len	v_gene	abundance	d_gene	CDR3nt	CDR3aa
TRBJ1-2	15	TRBV4-2	once	-	TGTGCCAGCAGCCAAGGGACAGAAGCTAACTATGGCTACACCTTC	CASSQGTEANYGYTF
TRBJ2-7	14	TRBV18	-	-	TGTGCCAGCTCATCGGGTCTCTCTTTATGGGAGCAGTACTTC	CASSSGLSLWEQYF
TRBJ2-7	12	TRBV19	-	-	TGTGCCAGTAGTGGTCAGGCGGGAGAGCAGTACTTC	CASSGQAGEQYF
TRBJ2-2	15	TRBV5-4	-	TRBD2	TGTGCCAGCAGCTTGGTTGGGACTACCACCGGGGAGCTGTTTTTT	CASSLVGTTTGELFF
TRBJ1-2	14	TRBV6-5	-	-	TGTGCCAGCAGTCCCTTGAACGGGGGGGAACGCTACACCTTC	CASSPLNGGERYTF
TRBJ2-7	13	TRBV12-3/TRBV12-4	once	TRBD1	TGTGCCAGCAAGGACAGGGACCGCTACGAGCAGTACTTC	CASKDRDRYEQYF
TRBJ1-2	11	TRBV19	-	-	TGTGCCGGGGGGACGGAGTATGGCTACACCTTC	CAGGTEYGYTF
TRBJ1-5	12	TRBV4-1	-	-	TGCGCCAGCAGCCAAGATAAACAGCCCCAGCATTTT	CASSQDKQPQHF
TRBJ1-2	14	TRBV7-2	-	TRBD1	TGTGCCAGCAGCTTAACGACAGGGGGCAGTGGCTACACCTTC	CASSLTTGGSGYTF
TRBJ1-6	15	TRBV18	-	TRBD1	TGTGCCAGCTCACCGGAGGGACAGGTTAATTCACCCCTCCACTTT	CASSPEGQVNSPLHF
TRBJ2-3	15	TRBV21-1	-	-	TGTGCCAGCAGCAAACAACTAGCGGGAGCAGATACGCAGTATTTT	CASSKQLAGADTQYF
TRBJ1-2	11	TRBV20-1	-	-	TGCAGTGCTAGTACAGGGTCTGGCTACACCTTC	CSASTGSGYTF
TRBJ2-1	15	TRBV5-1	few	TRBD2	TGCGCCAGCGGCGTACTAGCGGGGGGGAAGAATGAGCAGTTCTTC	CASGVLAGGKNEQFF
TRBJ1-1	14	TRBV19	-	-	TGTGCCAGTAGTATAGGACAGCTTAACACTGAAGCTTTCTTT	CASSIGQLNTEAFF
TRBJ1-1	13	TRBV18	-	TRBD1	TGTGCCAGCTCACTGGGGACAGGGGGAGACGCTTTCTTT	CASSLGTGGDAFF
TRBJ2-7	17	TRBV27	-	TRBD2	TGTGCCAGCAGTATAGGCCCTCAGCTAGCGGCCCCGATCGAGCAGTACTTC	CASSIGPQLAAPIEQYF
TRBJ2-5	13	TRBV6-2/TRBV6-3	-	TRBD2	TGTGCCAGCAGCCGGGGGGGACAAGAGACCCAGTACTTC	CASSRGGQETQYF
TRBJ1-2	14	TRBV19	-	TRBD1	TGTGCCAGTAGTATCCAGACAGGGTTGGGCGGCTACACCTTC	CASSIQTGLGGYTF
TRBJ2-7	12	TRBV6-5	-	-	TGTGCCAGCAGCCGAGGGGGATACGAGCAGTACTTC	CASSRGGYEQYF
TRBJ2-7	15	TRBV9	-	-	TGTGCCAGCAGCGTAGAACAGGCAGGGCGAAGCGAGCAGTACTTC	CASSVEQAGRSEQYF
TRBJ1-2	12	TRBV28	-	TRBD1	TGTGCCAGCAGTTCGACAGGGAGGGGCTACACCTTC	CASSSTGRGYTF
TRBJ2-1	18	TRBV21-1	once	-	TGTGCCAGCCCCAGGGCGCAGGGGGAACTAGCGGGAGTATATGAGCAGTTCTTC	CASPRAQGELAGVYEQFF
TRBJ2-1	16	TRBV5-1	-	-	TGCGCCAGCAGCTTGGCCGCGGGGGCCCGGGGGGATGAGCAGTTCTTC	CASSLAAGARGDEQFF
TRBJ2-7	14	TRBV28	-	-	TGTGCCAGCAGTTTTTCCGACAGGACCTACGAGCAGTACTTC	CASSFSDRTYEQYF
TRBJ1-3	15	TRBV5-4	-	TRBD1	TGTGCCAGCAGCTCCGGGACAGTATCTGGAAACACCATATATTTT	CASSSGTVSGNTIYF
TRBJ2-3	15	TRBV5-1	-	TRBD1	TGCGCCAGCAGCTTGGATGGACAGGGAATAGATACGCAGTATTTT	CASSLDGQGIDTQYF
TRBJ1-6	12	TRBV21-1	-	-	TGTGCCCGGGGACAGGAGGATTCACCCCTCCACTTT	CARGQEDSPLHF
TRBJ1-2	12	TRBV7-9	-	-	TGTGCCAGCAGCTCAGAACAGGATGGCTACACCTTC	CASSSEQDGYTF
TRBJ2-7	15	TRBV5-4	-	TRBD1	TGTGCCAGCAGCTTGGGAGGTTCAGGGGGATACGAGCAGTACTTC	CASSLGGSGGYEQYF
TRBJ2-3	15	TRBV27	-	-	TGTGCCAGCAGGATCACTGGGAGGTTCACAGATACGCAGTATTTT	CASRITGRFTDTQYF
TRBJ1-3	18	TRBV28	once	-	TGTGCCAGCAGCCCACCTGGAGTGGAGACCAGCTCTGGAAACACCATATATTTT	CASSPPGVETSSGNTIYF
TRBJ2-7	14	TRBV7-9	-	-	TGTGCCAGCAGCTTAGGAAATGGGCGGGACGAGCAGTACTTC	CASSLGNGRDEQYF
TRBJ2-7	11	TRBV18	-	TRBD1	TGTGCCAGCTCAGCCGAGGGACAGCCGTACTTC	CASSAEGQPYF
TRBJ2-7	13	TRBV2	-	-	TGTGCCAGCAGTGAGGGCAGCCTCTACGAGCAGTACTTC	CASSEGSLYEQYF
TRBJ1-6	15	TRBV7-9	-	-	TGTGCCAGCAGCTTCCTGGGGGGTGAAGGTTCACCCCTCCACTTT	CASSFLGGEGSPLHF
TRBJ2-3	14	TRBV10-1	-	-	TGCGCCAGCAGTAGAAGCCAAATCACTGATACGCAGTATTTT	CASSRSQITDTQYF
TRBJ2-3	19	TRBV7-2	-	TRBD2	TGTGCCAGCAGCTTAGCACCGGGACTAGCGGGACAATTAAAAAATACGCAGTATTTT	CASSLAPGLAGQLKNTQYF
TRBJ1-1	11	TRBV7-9	-	-	TGTGCCAGCAGCGCAGGGGCTGGAGCTTTCTTT	CASSAGAGAFF
TRBJ2-7	16	TRBV4-3	-	TRBD2	TGCGCCAGCAGCAAAGCGGTGGCGGGAGGCTCCTACGAGCAGTACTTC	CASSKAVAGGSYEQYF
TRBJ1-4	13	TRBV5-1	once	TRBD1	TGCGCCAGCCACTCGGGACAGGCAGAAAAACTGTTTTTT	CASHSGQAEKLFF
TRBJ1-2	15	TRBV19	-	-	TGTGCCAGTACGGTAGCGGCCACCCCCAACTATGGCTACACCTTC	CASTVAATPNYGYTF
TRBJ2-3	16	TRBV2	-	TRBD2	TGTGCCAGCAGTAAAGGGTCTAGCGGGAGAACAGATACGCAGTATTTT	CASSKGSSGRTDTQYF
TRBJ1-5	12	TRBV12-3/TRBV12-4	-	-	TGTGCCAGCACCCAGGCTGGTGGGCCCCAGCATTTT	CASTQAGGPQHF
TRBJ2-1	15	TRBV7-7	-	TRBD2	TGTGCTAGCAGCTTAGGTGCGGGGGGCCCGTATGAGCAGTTCTTC	CASSLGAGGPYEQFF
TRBJ2-2	16	TRBV6-2/TRBV6-3	-	-	TGTGCCAGCAGTTATTCCGGGACTGCGAACACCGGGGAGCTGTTTTTT	CASSYSGTANTGELFF
TRBJ2-2	17	TRBV7-2	-	-	TGTGCCAGCAGCTTAGTCGCGGGGGCCCTGAACACCGGGGAGCTGTTTTTT	CASSLVAGALNTGELFF
TRBJ2-1	14	TRBV5-1	-	-	TGCGCCAGCAGCTCGCTGGGGGGTTACAATGAGCAGTTCTTC	CASSSLGGYNEQFF
TRBJ1-2	13	TRBV12-3/TRBV12-4	-	-	TGTGCCAGCAGTTCGGGAACGGTCTATGGCTACACCTTC	CASSSGTVYGYTF
TRBJ2-1	12	TRBV6-5	-	-	TGTGCCAGCAGTTACCCGGACTGGGAGCAGTTCTTC	CASSYPDWEQFF
TRBJ1-2	15	TRBV28	once	-	TGTGCCAGCAGTATTGTTTCGGACAGCAACTATGGCTACACCTTC	CASSIVSDSNYGYTF
TRBJ1-5	16	TRBV15	-	TRBD1	TGTGCCACCAGCGCAAACAGACAGGGGAATAATCAGCCCCAGCATTTT	CATSANRQGNNQPQHF
TRBJ2-5	15	TRBV28	-	TRBD1	TGTGCCAGCAGTCCCCAGGGGGCGAGAGGGGAGACCCAGTACTTC	CASSPQGARGETQYF
TRBJ1-3	15	TRBV19	-	TRBD1	TGTGCCAGTAGTATAGTCCGGACAGGGGGAAACACCATATATTTT	CASSIVRTGGNTIYF
TRBJ1-6	13	TRBV19	few	TRBD1	TGTGCCAGTAGTATGACAGGGTCGGACCCCCTCCACTTT	CASSMTGSDPLHF
TRBJ2-3	16	TRBV29-1	few	TRBD2	TGCAGCGTTGCAGGATGGGGGGGAGGGTGGACAGATACGCAGTATTTT	CSVAGWGGGWTDTQYF
TRBJ2-7	13	TRBV30	few	TRBD1	TGTGCCTGGGAGGACAGGGCGAGCTACGAGCAGTACTTC	CAWEDRASYEQYF
TRBJ2-1	15	TRBV7-2	-	-	TGTGCCAGCAGCTTACTCCAGGGCCGTTACGATGAGCAGTTCTTC	CASSLLQGRYDEQFF
TRBJ1-5	14	TRBV5-6	-	-	TGTGCCAGCAGCTTGGGAACCGGGTATCAGCCCCAGCATTTT	CASSLGTGYQPQHF